Shown below are 29 T cell receptor beta chains from a single sample sequenced in a study of somatic mutations in cytotoxic T cells in rheumatoid arthritis. TCRdb's copy holds only in-frame clones and misses some; the assay was immunoSEQ multiplex PCR. The table records roughly 20,000 clones, about 80% of them present only once. The sample was CD8+ T cells sorted from blood. These receptors all come from an adult with rheumatoid arthritis.

This chain connects TRBV7-9 to TRBJ2-1; D could derive from TRBD1 or TRBD2 (5 bases each). CDR1 is SEHNR and CDR2 is FQNEAQ in the germline V gene (reference sequence). CDR3 length: 14 amino acids. V was trimmed by 3 bases and J by 9 bases, leaving 15 bases between them. The CDR3 is CASSFPGDPLEQFF. Here the CDR3 DNA reads TGTGCCAGCAGCTTCCCTGGGGACCCCCTTGAGCAGTTCTTC.

The chain employs TRBV27 and TRBJ2-1; no clear D gene. Trimming removed 4 bases at V and 6 bases at J, with 7 bases between. This CDR3 spans 12 amino acids. From germline, CDR1 is MNHEY and CDR2 SMNVEV (reference sequence). This CDR3 is CASSSVPNEQFF. CDR3 in DNA: TGTGCCAGCAGTTCAGTCCCCAATGAGCAGTTCTTC.

The chain is built from TRBV7-9 and TRBJ2-3; the match to TRBD2 covers 11 bases. With 3 bases clipped from V and 2 bases from J, the junction kept 7 bases outside the gene matches. The CDR3 totals 17 residues. Germline values: CDR1 SEHNR, CDR2 FQNEAQ (reference sequence). The CDR3: CASSFLRLAGITDTQYF. The CDR3 DNA reads TGTGCCAGCAGCTTCCTTAGACTAGCGGGGATCACAGATACGCAGTATTTT. The full variable domain, in which reference TRBV7-9 and TRBJ2-3 provide the parts outside the CDR3, is DTGVSQNPRHKITKRGQNVTFRCDPISEHNRLYWYRQTLGQGPEFLTYFQNEAQLEKSRLLSDRFSAERPKGSFSTLEIQRTEQGDSAMYLCASSFLRLAGITDTQYFGPGTRLTVL.

The chain joins TRBV4-3 to TRBJ1-1; tentatively, D is TRBD1 (5 bases). Trimming shortened V by 7 bases and J by 5 bases, and 20 bases separated the two germline ends. The CDR3 spans 15 residues. CDR1 and CDR2 from the germline V gene are LGHNA and YSLEER. The CDR3 here is CASTTGVVYGTEAFF. CDR3 sequence (DNA): TGCGCCAGCACGACGGGGGTTGTATACGGGACTGAAGCTTTCTTT.

This chain uses TRBV5-5 with TRBJ2-7; either TRBD1 or TRBD2 may fit D (5 bases each). With 3 bases removed from V and 11 bases from J, the gap between germline ends came to 15 bases. The CDR3 totals 12 residues. In germline, CDR1 is SGHKS, CDR2 YYEKEE (reference sequence). The CDR3 loop is CASSSGTSVEYF. DNA of the CDR3: TGTGCCAGCAGCTCAGGGACCTCTGTCGAGTACTTC.

This rearrangement joins TRBV9 to TRBJ1-1; no clear D. In germline, CDR1 is SGDLS, CDR2 YYNGEE. CDR3 length equals 16 residues. Trimming shortened V by 4 bases and J by 2 bases, and 18 bases separated the two germline ends. The CDR3 is CASSPQVPRVNTEAFF. The DNA for the CDR3 is TGTGCCAGCAGCCCCCAGGTCCCTCGCGTTAACACTGAAGCTTTCTTT. The entire variable domain, with the rest obtained from reference TRBV9 and TRBJ1-1, is as follows: DSGVTQTPKHLITATGQRVTLRCSPRSGDLSVYWYQQSLDQGLQFLIQYYNGEERAKGNILERFSAQQFPDLHSELNLSSLELGDSALYFCASSPQVPRVNTEAFFGQGTRLTVV.

The chain recombines TRBV4-1 with TRBJ1-2, with D uncertain. Trimming took off 0 bases at V and 4 bases at J, with 15 bases between the two ends. Germline CDR1 reads MGHRA; CDR2 reads YSYEKL. The CDR3 consists of 16 residues. The CDR3 coding sequence is TGCGCCAGCAGCCAAGAGGCTAAGCGGGATCTCTATGGCTACACCTTC. Its translation is CASSQEAKRDLYGYTF.

This chain links TRBV2 with TRBJ2-7; D tentatively fits TRBD1 or TRBD2 (5 bases each). The V and J ends lost 2 bases and 7 bases respectively, with 9 bases between them. CDR1 is SNHLY, CDR2 FYNNEI, per germline. The CDR3 contains 12 residues. The CDR3 is CASSERGDEQYF. The CDR3 DNA reads as TGTGCCAGCAGTGAACGAGGGGATGAGCAGTACTTC.

The chain employs TRBV27 and TRBJ1-5; D is ambiguous. The CDR3 is made up of 15 amino acids. Germline values: CDR1 MNHEY, CDR2 SMNVEV (reference sequence). Trimming stripped 2 bases from V and 4 bases from J, with 12 bases between. DNA of the CDR3: TGTGCCAGCAGTTTAACCCCGACGGAAAATCAGCCCCAGCATTTT. Its translation is CASSLTPTENQPQHF.

V is TRBV7-9 and J is TRBJ1-2; D remains ambiguous. The CDR3 runs 11 residues. The germline V gene has CDR1 SEHNR and CDR2 FQNEAQ (reference sequence). Trimming pared 2 bases from V and 3 bases from J, leaving 1 base between. The CDR3, as DNA: TGTGCCAGCAGCTTACACTATGGCTACACCTTC. It encodes CASSLHYGYTF.

The gene calls are TRBV7-8 and TRBJ2-7, with 10 bases identical to TRBD1. Germline CDR1 reads SGHVS; CDR2 reads FQNEAQ. CDR3 size: 14 residues. The V and J ends lost 5 bases and 2 bases, in that order; junction bases with no gene match: 3. CDR3 DNA: TGTGCCAGCAGCACAGACAGGGGGCCCTACGAGCAGTACTTC. As protein: CASSTDRGPYEQYF.

The chain recombines TRBV5-1 with TRBJ1-1, with D uncertain. V was cut by 0 bases and J by 0 bases, with 15 bases left in between. The CDR3 covers 17 residues. Germline CDR1 reads SGHRS; CDR2 reads YFSETQ. The CDR3 bases are TGCGCCAGCAGCTTGGTTGGCGGAACCGGCATGAACACTGAAGCTTTCTTT. This gives the protein CASSLVGGTGMNTEAFF.

The chain joins TRBV7-3 to TRBJ2-7, with 9 bases identical to TRBD1. The germline CDR1 and CDR2 sequences are SGHTA and FQGTGA. The CDR3 is 15 residues long. With 5 bases clipped from V and 3 bases from J, the junction kept 8 bases outside the gene matches. CDR3 amino acids: CASSPQGTGSYEQYF. CDR3 nucleotides: TGTGCCAGCAGCCCGCAGGGGACAGGGAGCTACGAGCAGTACTTC.

J is TRBJ1-2 and V is TRBV13, with D perhaps matching TRBD1 (5 bases). There are 14 residues in the CDR3. The V and J ends lost 0 bases and 8 bases respectively, with 13 bases between them. Germline CDR1 reads PRHDT; CDR2 reads FYEKMQ (reference sequence). The CDR3 DNA follows: TGTGCCAGCAGCTTAGGTTTTGGGGCGGAGGGCTACACCTTC. Translation gives CASSLGFGAEGYTF.

The chain carries TRBV7-9 and TRBJ2-3, with 9 bases lining up with TRBD1. With V trimmed by 5 bases and J by 1 base, 4 bases remained unmatched. Germline loops: CDR1 SEHNR, CDR2 FQNEAQ (reference sequence). The CDR3 length is 15 residues. This chain's CDR3 is CASSHTGGRTDTQYF. Here the CDR3 DNA reads TGTGCCAGCAGCCATACAGGGGGCCGCACAGATACGCAGTATTTT.

This chain uses TRBV13 with TRBJ2-5; possibly TRBD1 for D (5 bases). The end of the DNA fits TRBJ2-7 better, so the J call may be wrong. Germline lookup yields CDR1 PRHDT and CDR2 FYEKMQ (reference sequence). The CDR3 runs 15 residues. CDR3 DNA sequence: TGTGCCAGCGGCCCCCGGCAGGGCTTAACCTACGAGCAGTACTTC. Protein: CASGPRQGLTYEQYF.

V is TRBV4-3 and J is TRBJ1-2; the D gene is possibly TRBD1 (6 bases). The V end was cut by 1 base, the J end by 5 bases, with 14 bases between. The CDR3 loop spans 15 amino acids. Germline CDR1 and CDR2: LGHNA and YSLEER. The CDR3 reads CASSQGRGAVYGYTF. In DNA, the CDR3 is TGCGCCAGCAGCCAAGGCCGGGGGGCAGTATATGGCTACACCTTC.

V usage is TRBV5-8 and J usage is TRBJ2-3; the D is unclear. The CDR3 is made up of 12 amino acids. V was cut by 1 base and J by 9 bases, with 9 bases left in between. In germline, CDR1 is SGHTS, CDR2 YDEGEE. The CDR3 DNA reads TGTGCCAGCAGCTTGTCGGTGGGCACGCAGTATTTT. It yields the protein CASSLSVGTQYF. Full variable domain (missing parts from reference TRBV5-8 and TRBJ2-3): EAGVTQSPTHLIKTRGQQATLRCSPISGHTSVYWYQQALGLGLQFLLWYDEGEERNRGNFPPRFSGRQFPNYSSELNVNALELEDSALYLCASSLSVGTQYFGPGTRLTVL.

In its sample, this clone was seen a few times. V is TRBV7-2 and J is TRBJ1-5; no firm D call. V was shortened by 0 bases and J by 6 bases, with 6 bases between the two germline ends. This CDR3 has 13 amino acids. Germline CDR1 reads SGHTA; CDR2 reads FQGNSA. CDR3 nucleotides: TGTGCCAGCAGCTTAGCGCTGGGTCAGCCCCAGCATTTT. Protein product: CASSLALGQPQHF.

CDR3 DNA: TGTGCCATCAGGGGGGGGGCGGAGGAGCAGTACTTC. Residues: CAIRGGAEEQYF. V usage is TRBV10-3 and J usage is TRBJ2-7; TRBD2 might be the D (7 bases). The CDR3 totals 12 residues. V shed 6 bases and J shed 7 bases, with 13 bases lying between them. CDR1 ENHRY and CDR2 SYGVKD come from the germline V gene.

The rearrangement joins TRBV12-5 to TRBJ1-1; a possible D gene is TRBD1 (5 bases). This CDR3 contains 14 residues. From germline, CDR1 is LGHNT and CDR2 FRNRAP. V was shortened by 3 bases and J by 5 bases, with 13 bases between the two germline ends. The CDR3 DNA is TGTGCTAGTGGTTTATACGGGGGAGGGACTGAAGCTTTCTTT. Translation: CASGLYGGGTEAFF.

The genes are TRBV7-7 and TRBJ2-1, with 7 bases identical to TRBD2. Germline V lookup: CDR1 SSHAT, CDR2 FNYEAQ (reference sequence). After removal of 1 base from V and 4 bases from J, the junction contained 4 bases not matched to a gene. CDR3 length equals 15 residues. CDR3 sequence (DNA): TGTGCCAGCAGCTTAGTTCTAGCGGCTTACAATGAGCAGTTCTTC. Protein product: CASSLVLAAYNEQFF.

CDR3 in DNA: TGTGCCAGCTTGGCGGGGGCTAGCACAGATACGCAGTATTTT. Translation gives CASLAGASTDTQYF. The chain couples TRBV7-8 to TRBJ2-3, with a weak D call TRBD2 (7 bases). CDR3 length equals 14 residues. Germline CDR1 reads SGHVS; CDR2 reads FQNEAQ. Trimming shortened V by 8 bases and J by 0 bases, and 12 bases separated the two germline ends.

The DNA of the CDR3 is TGTGCCAGCAGCTTAGACGGGGAGCTGTTTTTT. Translation gives CASSLDGELFF. The chain joins TRBV7-9 to TRBJ2-2, with D hard to call. This CDR3 has 11 amino acids. The germline V gene encodes CDR1 SEHNR and CDR2 FQNEAQ (reference sequence). Trimming shortened V by 1 base and J by 7 bases, and 1 base separated the two germline ends.

This chain joins TRBV27 and TRBJ2-7, with D perhaps matching TRBD1 (6 bases). CDR1 and CDR2 from the germline V gene are MNHEY and SMNVEV (reference sequence). Trimming cost V 6 bases and J 2 bases, with 14 bases left between them. The length of the CDR3 is 14 residues. DNA of the CDR3: TGTGCCAGCAGACCGGGACAAACCACCTACGAGCAGTACTTC. This codes for CASRPGQTTYEQYF.

CDR3 amino acids: CASSLGLAGNEQFF. The CDR3 nucleotides read TGTGCCAGCAGCCTCGGACTAGCGGGCAATGAGCAGTTCTTC. The chain recombines TRBV6-5 with TRBJ2-1; 11 positions agree with TRBD2. CDR1 is MNHEY, CDR2 SVGAGI, per germline. The ends lost 6 bases at V and 6 bases at J; junction bases unmatched: 4. The CDR3 spans 14 residues.

The chain links TRBV6-5 to TRBJ2-1; D remains ambiguous. Germline CDR1 and CDR2: MNHEY and SVGAGI. V lost 8 bases and J lost 7, with 6 bases in between. The CDR3 spans 10 residues. CDR3 DNA sequence: TGTGCCAGCGGAAGTAATGAGCAGTTCTTC. The encoded protein is CASGSNEQFF.

This rearrangement joins TRBV7-6 to TRBJ2-3; 8 bases map to TRBD2. The junction had 6 bases not matched to a gene; V was cut back by 0 bases and J by 1 base. Germline lookup yields CDR1 SGHVS and CDR2 FNYEAQ. The CDR3 is made up of 17 amino acids. Written as DNA, the CDR3 is TGTGCCAGCAGCTTAGCTAGCGGGGTACTGGGCACAGATACGCAGTATTTT. Its translation: CASSLASGVLGTDTQYF.

This clone was observed a few times. This chain links TRBV6-1 with TRBJ1-1; 10 bases agree with TRBD1. V was pared by 6 bases and J by 7 bases, with 8 bases of the junction left unmatched. Per germline, CDR1 MNHNS and CDR2 SASEGT. The CDR3 has 14 amino acids. CDR3 coding DNA: TGTGCCAGCAGCAAGACAGGGGGCGCGGGTGAAGCTTTCTTT. Translated: CASSKTGGAGEAFF.